The clone carrying this TCR beta chain was seen a handful of times. Antigen: not known. A sample-barcoded 5' primer and a J-beta primer mix were used in a second PCR of about 7 to 11 cycles. TCRdb called the 5' RACE reads again in MiXCR, with one record for every CDR3 protein. The top ten clones hold 29% of a sample with 250,000 to 300,000 distinct CDR3 sequences, 25% to 30% of them seen once. CDR3 length equals 16 residues. The germline gives CDR1 MNHEY, CDR2 SMNVEV (reference sequence). The data stem from a study of blood T cells in healthy people across ages. Study results and limitations: Researchers report that TCR beta diversity correlated strongly with naive T cell percentage.

Isolation per sample recovered at least 7 million PBMCs. The chain couples TRBV27 to TRBJ2-1, with TRBD2 identical over 13 bases. The J call could be wrong; TRBJ2-7 is a better fit for the DNA end. The specimen was blood. The TCR originated in a woman in her 70s in good health. The CDR3 here is CASSLSGLAGTYEQYF. In DNA form, the CDR3 reads TGTGCCAGCAGTTTATCGGGACTAGCGGGAACCTACGAGCAGTACTTC.